This T cell receptor beta chain was sequenced in a study of OX40 agonist ivuxolimab in advanced cancers. The assay was immunoSEQ multiplex PCR, and TCRdb's table has in-frame clones only and misses some. The sample shows about 49,000 clones, around 85% of them seen only once. CDR3 length: 15 amino acids. CDR1 and CDR2 from the germline V gene are SGHVS and FNYEAQ. The V and J ends lost 1 base and 3 bases respectively, with 12 bases between them. The V and J genes are TRBV7-6 and TRBJ2-5; weak D call: TRBD2 (6 bases). This receptor was obtained from an adult with an advanced solid tumor such as melanoma, head and neck, liver or kidney cancer. The sequencing used CD4+ or CD8+ T cells sorted from blood, collected in a trial of the OX40 agonist ivuxolimab. CDR3 sequence: CASSLVSGVKETQYF. In DNA, the CDR3 is TGTGCCAGCAGCTTAGTGTCGGGGGTAAAAGAGACCCAGTACTTC.